A selection of T cell receptor beta chains follows, all from one sample in a study of blood T cell repertoires in COVID-19. Using immunoSEQ multiplex PCR, the repertoire was profiled, and TCRdb retains in-frame clones only, with some absent. The sample has more than 65,000 clones, more than 60% seen once; the top ten hold around a tenth. The sample taken for sequencing was peripheral blood. The receptors originated from a woman aged 45-60 years with acute or convalescent COVID-19. Each CDR3 is given with its conserved first and last residue. A D gene is named only where the DNA matches it firmly. Where a row states a size, it is once, few, many or the class of an expanded clone; other rows omit it.

TRBV11-2,13,NA,TRBJ2-7,NA,CASSFQPLVLQYF,TGTGCCAGCAGCTTCCAACCCCTAGTGTTGCAGTACTTC
TRBV15,17,TRBD2,TRBJ2-1,NA,CATSRLPGLAIDNEQFF,TGTGCCACCAGCAGGTTACCGGGACTAGCAATCGACAATGAGCAGTTCTTC
TRBV18,15,TRBD1,TRBJ1-1,NA,CASSPDRGMNTEAFF,TGTGCCAGCTCACCGGACAGGGGAATGAACACTGAAGCTTTCTTT
TRBV9,15,NA,TRBJ1-2,NA,CASSVDSSFNYGYTF,TGTGCCAGCAGCGTTGACAGTTCTTTTAACTATGGCTACACCTTC
TRBV7-8,12,NA,TRBJ2-7,NA,CASSIGLYEQYF,TGTGCCAGCAGTATAGGACTCTACGAGCAGTACTTC
TRBV7-3,13,NA,TRBJ1-1,NA,CASSFQQGGEAFF,TGTGCCAGCAGCTTCCAACAGGGCGGTGAAGCTTTCTTT
TRBV5-1,14,NA,TRBJ1-6,NA,CASSLQGDNSPLHF,TGCGCCAGCAGCTTGCAAGGGGATAATTCACCCCTCCACTTT
TRBV6-5,14,TRBD1,TRBJ2-5,few,CASSRTGGLETQYF,TGTGCCAGCAGCCGGACAGGGGGCTTGGAGACCCAGTACTTC
TRBV28,13,NA,TRBJ1-6,once,CASITRYNSPLHF,TGTGCCAGCATAACCAGATATAATTCACCCCTCCACTTT
TRBV29-1,14,TRBD2,TRBJ2-1,NA,CSVDGLAAYNEQFF,TGCAGCGTTGACGGGCTAGCGGCTTACAATGAGCAGTTCTTC
TRBV10-3,13,NA,TRBJ2-3,NA,CAIGPSWVDTQYF,TGTGCCATCGGGCCCAGCTGGGTAGATACGCAGTATTTT
TRBV11-3,15,TRBD2,TRBJ2-1,NA,CASSGPSGSYNEQFF,TGTGCCTCCTCCGGCCCTAGCGGGAGTTACAATGAGCAGTTCTTC
TRBV3-1/TRBV3-2,16,TRBD1,TRBJ1-5,once,CASSQAHGTGHQPQHF,TGTGCCAGCAGCCAAGCCCACGGGACAGGGCATCAGCCCCAGCATTTT
TRBV4-3,14,TRBD1,TRBJ1-5,NA,CASSQETGSQPQHF,TGCGCCAGCAGCCAAGAGACAGGGAGTCAGCCCCAGCATTTT
TRBV21-1,14,NA,TRBJ1-1,NA,CASSKVRPYPEAFF,TGTGCCAGCAGCAAAGTTCGCCCCTATCCTGAAGCTTTCTTT
TRBV25-1,15,TRBD1,TRBJ1-6,NA,CASRDRSLYNSPLHF,TGTGCCAGCAGGGACAGGTCACTCTATAATTCACCCCTCCACTTT
TRBV27,15,NA,TRBJ1-1,once,CASSNPPGVNTEAFF,TGTGCCAGCAGCAACCCCCCCGGGGTGAACACTGAAGCTTTCTTT
TRBV27,15,TRBD1,TRBJ1-6,once,CASRSWDRANSPLHF,TGTGCCAGCAGGTCGTGGGACAGGGCTAATTCACCCCTCCACTTT
TRBV4-1,17,NA,TRBJ2-1,NA,CASSQEGGVLSYNEQFF,TGCGCCAGCAGCCAAGAAGGCGGGGTACTTTCCTACAATGAGCAGTTCTTC
TRBV6-5,13,NA,TRBJ1-1,few,CASKPQVNTEAFF,TGTGCCAGCAAACCACAGGTAAACACTGAAGCTTTCTTT
TRBV14,13,NA,TRBJ1-1,few,CASSRDRNTEAFF,TGTGCCAGCAGTCGAGACAGGAACACTGAAGCTTTCTTT
TRBV2,15,NA,TRBJ1-4,once,CASSATVATNEKLFF,TGTGCCAGCAGTGCCACAGTTGCAACTAATGAAAAACTGTTTTTT
TRBV28,15,NA,TRBJ2-6,NA,CASSLQGWGANVLTF,TGTGCCAGCAGTTTACAGGGATGGGGGGCCAACGTCCTGACTTTC
TRBV7-2,15,TRBD2,TRBJ2-2,few,CASSVTSGRERELFF,TGTGCCAGCAGCGTCACTAGCGGGAGGGAGAGGGAGCTGTTTTTT
TRBV5-1,14,TRBD1,TRBJ2-2,few,CASTPGQKTGELFF,TGCGCCAGCACCCCGGGACAGAAGACCGGGGAGCTGTTTTTT
TRBV6-5,13,NA,TRBJ2-7,NA,CASSSPGTYEQYF,TGTGCCAGCAGCTCGCCGGGGACCTACGAGCAGTACTTC
TRBV19,14,NA,TRBJ1-5,NA,CATGTHYSNQPQHF,TGTGCCACAGGGACTCATTATAGCAATCAGCCCCAGCATTTT
TRBV3-1/TRBV3-2,16,TRBD1,TRBJ1-4,NA,CASSRGTAATNEKLFF,TGTGCCAGCAGCCGGGGGACAGCAGCAACTAATGAAAAACTGTTTTTT
TRBV30,13,NA,TRBJ1-5,NA,CAWTGAGGQPQHF,TGTGCCTGGACCGGAGCGGGGGGTCAGCCCCAGCATTTT
TRBV19,12,TRBD1,TRBJ1-1,NA,CASHQGGTEAFF,TGTGCCAGTCACCAGGGGGGCACTGAAGCTTTCTTT
TRBV7-3,13,TRBD1,TRBJ1-4,NA,CASSRGQGEKLFF,TGTGCCAGCAGCAGGGGGCAAGGGGAAAAACTGTTTTTT
TRBV6-5,14,NA,TRBJ2-7,NA,CASRHPEAGGEQYF,TGTGCCAGCAGGCACCCCGAGGCCGGGGGAGAGCAGTACTTC
TRBV29-1,14,TRBD1,TRBJ1-2,NA,CSVQRDRNYYGYTF,TGCAGCGTCCAACGGGACAGGAATTACTATGGCTACACCTTC
TRBV28,16,NA,TRBJ1-6,NA,CASSTPEGVGNSPLHF,TGTGCCAGCAGTACACCAGAGGGGGTAGGAAATTCACCCCTCCACTTT
TRBV5-4,15,NA,TRBJ2-5,NA,CASSPPGGTKETQYF,TGTGCCAGCAGCCCACCAGGGGGGACGAAAGAGACCCAGTACTTC
TRBV7-6,16,TRBD2,TRBJ2-1,NA,CASSRIARGGGDEQFF,TGTGCCAGCAGCCGGATAGCCCGGGGGGGTGGGGATGAGCAGTTCTTC
TRBV6-5,14,TRBD2,TRBJ2-1,NA,CASKDRTSANEQFF,TGTGCCAGCAAAGACCGGACTAGCGCCAATGAGCAGTTCTTC
TRBV11-2,14,TRBD1,TRBJ2-5,NA,CASSFSTGVETQYF,TGTGCCAGCAGCTTTAGCACAGGGGTAGAGACCCAGTACTTC
TRBV7-8,12,TRBD1,TRBJ1-2,NA,CASRFGQGGYTF,TGTGCCAGCAGATTCGGACAGGGTGGCTACACCTTC
TRBV7-2,15,NA,TRBJ2-2,once,CASSLAFSYTGELFF,TGTGCCAGCAGCTTAGCCTTCAGTTACACCGGGGAGCTGTTTTTT
TRBV7-2,15,NA,TRBJ2-1,NA,CASRSNGGIAYEQFF,TGTGCCAGCAGGTCCAACGGCGGGATTGCGTATGAGCAGTTCTTC
TRBV28,17,NA,TRBJ1-2,NA,CASSPSLRIQLNYGYTF,TGTGCCAGCAGTCCGAGCCTCAGGATCCAACTGAATTATGGCTACACCTTC
TRBV6-5,11,NA,TRBJ2-7,NA,CASIRYYEQYF,TGTGCCAGCATCCGGTACTACGAGCAGTACTTC
TRBV28,14,TRBD2,TRBJ2-7,NA,CASSHSGSDYEQYF,TGTGCCAGCAGCCATAGCGGGAGCGACTACGAGCAGTACTTC
TRBV10-2,16,TRBD1,TRBJ1-3,NA,CASSESDRGDGNTIYF,TGCGCCAGCAGTGAGTCGGACAGGGGTGATGGAAACACCATATATTTT
TRBV11-2,12,NA,TRBJ1-1,NA,CASSIRQTEAFF,TGTGCCAGCAGCATTCGACAGACTGAAGCTTTCTTT
TRBV12-5,18,NA,TRBJ2-2,NA,CASGSHPSSVANTGELFF,TGTGCTAGTGGTTCGCATCCTTCTAGCGTGGCGAACACCGGGGAGCTGTTTTTT
TRBV4-1,13,NA,TRBJ1-5,NA,CASSQTTYQPQHF,TGCGCCAGCAGCCAAACTACCTATCAGCCCCAGCATTTT
TRBV28,18,NA,TRBJ1-4,NA,CASSLSPNNRAYDEKLFF,TGTGCCAGCAGTTTATCACCAAATAACAGGGCATACGATGAAAAACTGTTTTTT
TRBV7-8,14,NA,TRBJ1-2,NA,CASSSVAGTDGYTF,TGTGCCAGCAGTTCCGTAGCAGGGACTGACGGCTACACCTTC
TRBV18,16,TRBD1,TRBJ1-3,NA,CASSGTGSSLGNTIYF,TGTGCCAGCTCCGGGACAGGGTCTTCCCTTGGAAACACCATATATTTT
TRBV4-2,17,TRBD2,TRBJ2-1,NA,CASSQTPGLAGEGEQFF,TGTGCCAGCAGCCAAACACCGGGACTAGCGGGAGAAGGTGAGCAGTTCTTC
TRBV5-1,20,TRBD1,TRBJ2-3,NA,CASSLVQLLFGTGHTDTQYF,TGCGCCAGCAGCTTGGTTCAGTTGCTTTTCGGGACAGGACACACAGATACGCAGTATTTT
TRBV3-1/TRBV3-2,12,NA,TRBJ1-2,NA,CASSDGDRGYTF,TGTGCCAGCAGCGACGGAGATCGAGGCTACACCTTC
TRBV5-4,15,NA,TRBJ2-1,NA,CASSETSPNYNEQFF,TGTGCCAGCAGCGAGACTTCGCCCAACTACAATGAGCAGTTCTTC